One sample yielded the 8 T cell receptor beta chains listed below, sequenced in a study of cytomegalovirus exposure and HLA in healthy donors (dated by TCRdb to the late 2010s). The library was made by the immunoSEQ multiplex PCR assay. For the multiplex PCR, a mixture combining 60 forward primers for TCR Vbeta segments and 13 reverse primers for TCR Jbeta segments was used. TCRdb took over this immuneACCESS table, retaining in-frame rearrangements with V and J assigned. Such tables are incomplete; in checked studies, under half of the missing clones stem from an unresolved V gene, and the remainder is unexplained. This sample comprises some 80,000 clones, roughly four fifths of them detected only once. The ten largest clones represent 10% to 15% of the sample. The sequencing sample was made of PBMCs. These receptors came from a human donor in good health.

This sequence joins TRBV6-5 and TRBJ1-1, with D unclear. The V gene's germline CDR1 is MNHEY and CDR2 SVGAGI. This CDR3 comprises 15 residues. V was shortened by 0 bases and J by 3 bases, with 11 bases between the two germline ends. CDR3 residues: CASSYSPNPHTEAFF. The CDR3, as DNA: TGTGCCAGCAGTTACTCCCCTAACCCCCACACTGAAGCTTTCTTT.

This clone was seen a handful of times. V usage is TRBV5-1 and J usage is TRBJ1-1; D not certain. Trimming removed 4 bases at V and 2 bases at J, with 12 bases between. CDR1 and CDR2 from the germline V gene are SGHRS and YFSETQ. The CDR3 is 14 amino acids. This chain's CDR3 is CASSPPFPNTEAFF. Written as DNA, the CDR3 is TGCGCCAGCAGCCCCCCATTCCCAAACACTGAAGCTTTCTTT.

As concerns this clone: The junction does not match germline at one end; this may be a read error. The V call is TRBV5-1, the J call TRBJ1-6; D is possibly TRBD1 (6 bases). The germline CDR1 and CDR2 sequences are SGHRS and YFSETQ. CDR3 length equals 15 residues. The CDR3 here is CASSLSRQDTSPLNF. CDR3 nucleotides: TGCGCCAGCAGCTTGTCACGACAGGACACTTCACCCCTCAACTTT.

This clone has more than one count but fewer than ten. The chain employs TRBV6-6 and TRBJ2-7, with 8 bases that match TRBD1. Losses at the gene ends were 5 bases for V and 4 bases for J; bases not matched to a gene: 1. CDR1 and CDR2 from the germline V gene are MNHNY and SVGAGI (reference sequence). The CDR3 contains 12 residues. The CDR3 is CASSGQGYEQYF. CDR3 nucleotide sequence: TGTGCCAGCAGTGGACAGGGATACGAGCAGTACTTC.

Points on this clone: It differs at one base from a far larger clone, so likely a read error. This chain connects TRBV6-1 to TRBJ2-1, with 9 nucleotides matching TRBD1. Unmatched junction bases numbered 5, after V lost 6 bases and J lost 2 bases. The CDR3 spans 15 residues. Germline V gene lookup returns CDR1 MNHNS and CDR2 SASEGT. This chain's CDR3 is CASSSGDRAYNEQFF. In DNA form, the CDR3 reads TGTGCCAGCAGCTCCGGGGACAGGGCCTACAATGAGCAGTTCTTC.

This clone has a single count. This CDR3 reads CASSLQARGLDEQYF. CDR3 in DNA: TGCGCCAGCAGCCTGCAGGCCAGGGGGTTGGACGAGCAGTACTTC. The chain has TRBV5-1 and TRBJ2-7, with 7 positions matching TRBD1. With 4 bases clipped from V and 5 bases from J, the junction kept 12 bases outside the gene matches. The CDR3 has 15 residues. Per germline, CDR1 SGHRS and CDR2 YFSETQ.

The rearrangement joins TRBV7-9 to TRBJ2-7, with TRBD1 matching 8 bases. V trimming: 5 bases; J trimming: 3 bases; junction bases outside the gene matches: 9. Germline V gene sequence: CDR1 SEHNR, CDR2 FQNEAQ (reference sequence). The CDR3 length is 15 residues. The chain's CDR3 is CASSQMTGERYEQYF. CDR3 bases: TGTGCCAGCAGCCAAATGACAGGGGAACGCTACGAGCAGTACTTC. The whole variable domain, filled in from reference TRBV7-9 and TRBJ2-7, reads DTGVSQNPRHKITKRGQNVTFRCDPISEHNRLYWYRQTLGQGPEFLTYFQNEAQLEKSRLLSDRFSAERPKGSFSTLEIQRTEQGDSAMYLCASSQMTGERYEQYFGPGTRLTVT.

This chain connects TRBV10-1 to TRBJ2-3, with D uncertain. This CDR3 has 13 residues. Per the germline V gene, CDR1 is WNHNN and CDR2 is SYGVQD (reference sequence). V lost 5 bases and J 0 bases, leaving 6 bases between the germline ends. For the CDR3, the DNA is TGCGCCAGCAGTCCAGGAAGCACAGATACGCAGTATTTT. Translation: CASSPGSTDTQYF.